These 27 T cell receptor beta chains were sequenced from one sample in a study of blood T cell repertoires in COVID-19. Profiling relied on immunoSEQ multiplex PCR, and the TCRdb table lists in-frame clones only, not all of them. The table has tens of thousands of clones, 82% seen once. The sample was peripheral blood. These receptors were taken from a man aged 45-65 years with active or convalescent COVID-19.

In this sample, this clone turned up once. The chain links TRBV4-2 to TRBJ2-2; D is perhaps TRBD1 (5 bases). Trimming removed 2 bases from V and 1 base from J, with 8 bases in between. The CDR3 is 15 amino acids. Germline V gene sequence: CDR1 LGHNA, CDR2 YNFKEQ. CDR3: CASSQTGQNTGELFF. The CDR3, as DNA: TGTGCCAGCAGCCAAACAGGACAGAACACCGGGGAGCTGTTTTTT.

CDR3: CASSQDPDRVGTDTQYF. Here the CDR3 DNA reads TGCGCCAGCAGCCAAGATCCCGACAGGGTTGGCACAGATACGCAGTATTTT. The J gene is TRBJ2-3, the V gene TRBV4-1; 7 bases fit TRBD1. Germline loops: CDR1 MGHRA, CDR2 YSYEKL. The J segment lost 1 base and the V segment lost 0 bases, leaving 7 bases of the junction unmatched. There are 17 residues in the CDR3.

This clone was seen a few times. This sequence joins TRBV7-8 and TRBJ2-1; 10 bases match TRBD2. The CDR3 has 17 amino acids. J gave up 5 bases and V 2 bases, and 9 bases lay outside the gene matches. The germline V gene has CDR1 SGHVS and CDR2 FQNEAQ. The CDR3 spells CASSLFFASGGHNEQFF. CDR3 bases: TGTGCCAGCAGCTTATTTTTCGCTAGCGGGGGACACAATGAGCAGTTCTTC.

J is TRBJ1-1 and V is TRBV29-1; 10 positions agree with TRBD1. This CDR3 is 17 amino acids long. V lost 6 bases, J lost 4 bases, and 17 bases stayed unmatched. CDR1 is SQVTM, CDR2 ANQGSEA, per germline. The CDR3 sequence: CSVDFPGQGILGTEAFF. The CDR3 nucleotides are TGCAGCGTCGACTTTCCGGGACAGGGGATATTGGGCACTGAAGCTTTCTTT. Together with reference TRBV29-1 and TRBJ1-1, the CDR3 gives the full variable domain: SAVISQKPSRDICQRGTSLTIQCQVDSQVTMMFWYRQQPGQSLTLIATANQGSEATYESGFVIDKFPISRPNLTFSTLTVSNMSPEDSSIYLCSVDFPGQGILGTEAFFGQGTRLTVV.

This chain uses TRBV7-9 with TRBJ2-6, with 12 positions matching TRBD1. V lost 2 bases to trimming and J lost 4 bases; unmatched junction nucleotides: 6. The V gene's germline CDR1 is SEHNR and CDR2 FQNEAQ (reference sequence). The CDR3 covers 18 residues. The CDR3, as DNA: TGTGCCAGCAGCTTAATGGGACAGGGGGCGCGGGGGGCCAACGTCCTGACTTTC. As protein: CASSLMGQGARGANVLTF.

J is TRBJ1-5 and V is TRBV5-1, with 7 bases that match TRBD1. CDR1 is SGHRS and CDR2 is YFSETQ in the germline V gene. The CDR3 has 15 residues. With V trimmed by 4 bases and J by 2 bases, 6 bases remained unmatched. The CDR3 loop reads CASSPTGDRNQPQHF. CDR3 DNA: TGCGCCAGCAGCCCAACAGGGGATCGCAATCAGCCCCAGCATTTT.

This clone has only one observation. V usage is TRBV6-1 and J usage is TRBJ1-4; D gene unclear. This CDR3 is built from 15 residues. CDR1 is MNHNS, CDR2 SASEGT, per germline. Trimming shortened V by 2 bases and J by 2 bases, and 9 bases separated the two germline ends. CDR3 sequence reads: CASSERRVTNEKLFF. The DNA for the CDR3 is TGTGCCAGCAGTGAAAGGAGGGTTACTAATGAAAAACTGTTTTTT.

The chain combines TRBV5-1 with TRBJ1-3; D is unclear. The germline V gene has CDR1 SGHRS and CDR2 YFSETQ. The V and J ends lost 0 bases and 6 bases respectively, with 7 bases between them. The CDR3 is 13 residues long. For the CDR3, the DNA is TGCGCCAGCAGCTTGGACGAGGCAAACACCATATATTTT. Amino acids: CASSLDEANTIYF.

The rearrangement joins TRBV19 to TRBJ1-2, with 7 bases fitting TRBD1. CDR1 LNHDA and CDR2 SQIVND come from the germline V gene (reference sequence). The CDR3 sequence is 15 residues long. After removal of 4 bases from V and 0 bases from J, the junction contained 5 bases not matched to a gene. CDR3 bases: TGTGCCAGTAGTAGGGACAGAATTACTAACTATGGCTACACCTTC. This sequence encodes CASSRDRITNYGYTF.

This clone was detected once. The rearrangement links TRBV11-2 to TRBJ2-7, with TRBD2 as a possible D gene (6 bases). Germline V gene sequence: CDR1 SGHAT, CDR2 FQNNGV. The ends were cut back, 5 bases at V and 5 bases at J, with 16 bases in the middle. This CDR3 has 14 residues. In nucleotides, the CDR3 is TGTGCCAGCAGCCTAGCCCCGGCGGGGAACGAGCAGTACTTC. This encodes CASSLAPAGNEQYF.

The chain has TRBV19 and TRBJ1-2, with D possibly matching TRBD1 (5 bases). CDR1 is LNHDA, CDR2 SQIVND, per germline (reference sequence). The CDR3 consists of 17 residues. The V and J ends lost 10 bases and 1 base respectively, with 25 bases between them. The CDR3 protein is CATSPTAVTPNNYGYTF. DNA for the CDR3: TGTGCCACCTCCCCGACAGCAGTTACGCCCAATAACTATGGCTACACCTTC.

This chain joins TRBV5-4 and TRBJ2-3, with TRBD1 matching over 10 bases. The CDR3 is made up of 16 amino acids. Germline V CDR1 and CDR2: SGHNT, YYREEE (reference sequence). V lost 0 bases to trimming and J lost 4 bases; unmatched junction nucleotides: 5. The CDR3 is CASSLDGTGASDTQYF. CDR3 coding DNA: TGTGCCAGCAGCTTGGACGGGACAGGGGCTTCAGATACGCAGTATTTT.

DNA of the CDR3: TGTGCCTGGAGTGTAGATCCGACAGGGGCGGCTTTCTTT. This sequence encodes CAWSVDPTGAAFF. The V gene is TRBV30, the J gene TRBJ1-1; 8 bases are shared with TRBD1. V dropped 0 bases and J dropped 11; count of bases not matched to a gene: 8. The CDR3 has 13 residues. Germline CDR1 and CDR2: GTSNPN and SVGIG (reference sequence).

This chain connects TRBV15 to TRBJ2-1, with 9 bases lining up with TRBD2. This CDR3 contains 17 residues. The germline CDR1 and CDR2 sequences are LNHNV and YYDKDF (reference sequence). J lost 8 bases, V lost 0 bases, and 11 bases had no gene match. The CDR3 region has the DNA TGTGCCACCAGCAGAGATTGGGCGGGGGGGGCTGAGGATGAGCAGTTCTTC. It specifies CATSRDWAGGAEDEQFF. Combining the CDR3 with reference TRBV15 and TRBJ2-1 gives the whole variable domain DAMVIQNPRYQVTQFGKPVTLSCSQTLNHNVMYWYQQKSSQAPKLLFHYYDKDFNNEADTPDNFQSRRPNTSFCFLDIRSPGLGDTAMYLCATSRDWAGGAEDEQFFGPGTRLTVL.

The rearrangement joins TRBV28 to TRBJ2-6; D gene ambiguous. Germline V CDR1 and CDR2: MDHEN, SYDVKM. V was pared by 6 bases and J by 2 bases, with 11 bases between. The length of the CDR3 is 15 residues. The CDR3 DNA is TGTGCCAGCAGCCCACTTGTAGCTGGGGCCAACGTCCTGACTTTC. It encodes CASSPLVAGANVLTF. Variable domain in full (rest from reference TRBV28 and TRBJ2-6): DVKVTQSSRYLVKRTGEKVFLECVQDMDHENMFWYRQDPGLGLRLIYFSYDVKMKEKGDIPEGYSVSREKKERFSLILESASTNQTSMYLCASSPLVAGANVLTFGAGSRLTVL.

This clone was observed a few times. The chain has TRBV7-9 and TRBJ1-1; D uncertain. CDR1 and CDR2 (germline): SEHNR, FQNEAQ (reference sequence). This CDR3 has 13 amino acids. The ends were cut back, 9 bases at V and 7 bases at J, with 18 bases in the middle. The CDR3 spells CASASKVGFEAFF. The CDR3 bases are TGTGCCAGTGCTTCTAAGGTCGGGTTTGAAGCTTTCTTT.

CDR3 loop: CASRDRDRAGNTIYF. CDR3 DNA: TGTGCCAGCAGAGATCGGGACAGGGCTGGAAACACCATATATTTT. J is TRBJ1-3 and V is TRBV6-5, with 9 nucleotides matching TRBD1. This CDR3 has 15 amino acids. Trimming removed 6 bases from V and 2 bases from J; junction bases left unmatched: 5. Germline-derived CDR1 and CDR2 are MNHEY and SVGAGI.

This clone was seen once. The J gene is TRBJ1-2, the V gene TRBV5-1; the D gene is possibly TRBD1 (5 bases). Germline CDR1 reads SGHRS; CDR2 reads YFSETQ. V lost 0 bases and J lost 3, with 12 bases in between. This CDR3 contains 15 residues. Here the CDR3 reads CASSLAPEGYYGYTF. For the CDR3, the DNA is TGCGCCAGCAGCTTGGCCCCGGAGGGGTACTATGGCTACACCTTC.

The chain uses TRBV9 and TRBJ1-4, with 9 bases matching TRBD1. CDR1 is SGDLS, CDR2 YYNGEE, per germline. The CDR3 is 16 amino acids. V was pared by 1 base and J by 4 bases, with 5 bases of the junction left unmatched. The CDR3 loop reads CASSVTGGAGNEKLFF. The CDR3 DNA reads as TGTGCCAGCAGCGTAACAGGGGGCGCGGGTAATGAAAAACTGTTTTTT.

The genes are TRBV25-1 and TRBJ2-5, with 7 bases matching TRBD1. The CDR3 has 14 residues. Germline V CDR1 and CDR2: MGHDK, SYGVNS. V trimming: 2 bases; J trimming: 5 bases; junction bases outside the gene matches: 5. The CDR3 loop is CASSEDRVLETQYF. The CDR3 DNA follows: TGTGCCAGCAGTGAAGACAGGGTATTGGAGACCCAGTACTTC.

V is TRBV28 and J is TRBJ1-6, with TRBD1 matching over 9 bases. The CDR3 contains 19 residues. CDR1 and CDR2 from the germline V gene are MDHEN and SYDVKM. V lost 6 bases to trimming and J lost 8 bases; unmatched junction nucleotides: 20. The CDR3 coding sequence is TGTGCCAGCAGCCGAATCGACGGGACAGGGAAACTATACGATTCACCCCTCCACTTT. This translates into CASSRIDGTGKLYDSPLHF.

V gene TRBV24-1 combines with J gene TRBJ2-1, with TRBD2 as a possible D gene (7 bases). Germline V gene data show CDR1 as KGHDR and CDR2 as SFDVKD. This CDR3 has 16 residues. V was shortened by 3 bases and J by 8 bases, with 19 bases between the two germline ends. For the CDR3, the DNA is TGTGCCACCAGTGATCGAACACTCACAGGGAGGGATGAGCAGTTCTTC. Amino acid sequence: CATSDRTLTGRDEQFF.

This clone was observed a few times. This chain joins TRBV4-1 and TRBJ1-5; D is ambiguous. The CDR3 spans 14 residues. CDR1 MGHRA and CDR2 YSYEKL come from the germline V gene. Trimming stripped 3 bases from V and 1 base from J, with 7 bases between. This chain's CDR3 is CASSQEGSNQPQHF. CDR3 nucleotides: TGCGCCAGCAGCCAGGAGGGAAGCAATCAGCCCCAGCATTTT.

The chain combines TRBV3-1 (or the pseudogene TRBV3-2) with TRBJ1-6; D not resolved. The V end lost 5 bases, the J end lost 3 bases, and 8 bases lay between the germline ends. The length of the CDR3 is 14 residues. CDR1 and CDR2 (germline): LGHDT, YNNKEL (reference sequence). The CDR3 DNA follows: TGTGCCAGCAGCTCAACAAGCTATAATTCACCCCTCCACTTT. Translating gives CASSSTSYNSPLHF.

The chain couples TRBV5-1 to TRBJ2-3, with 12 bases matching TRBD2. Looked up from germline, CDR1 is SGHRS and CDR2 is YFSETQ. The CDR3 covers 18 residues. Unmatched junction bases numbered 9, after V lost 4 bases and J lost 0 bases. CDR3 nucleotides: TGCGCCAGCAGCCCGCGGACTAGCGGGGTCCCTAGCACAGATACGCAGTATTTT. Translating gives CASSPRTSGVPSTDTQYF.

The rearrangement links TRBV7-2 to TRBJ2-7, with D possibly TRBD1 on 6 matching bases. In germline, CDR1 is SGHTA, CDR2 FQGNSA. CDR3 length equals 16 residues. The ends were cut back, 0 bases at V and 0 bases at J, with 12 bases in the middle. CDR3 in amino acids: CASSLAQQGFSYEQYF. CDR3 bases: TGTGCCAGCAGCTTAGCCCAGCAGGGGTTCTCCTACGAGCAGTACTTC.

The J gene is TRBJ1-1, the V gene TRBV7-9; 7 bases match TRBD1. The length of the CDR3 is 14 residues. The germline CDR1 and CDR2 sequences are SEHNR and FQNEAQ (reference sequence). V dropped 4 bases and J dropped 4; count of bases not matched to a gene: 6. CDR3 coding DNA: TGTGCCAGCAGCTCGACAGGGTCGGGCACTGAAGCTTTCTTT. Its translation: CASSSTGSGTEAFF.